This T cell receptor beta chain was identified during a study of T cells in Graves' hyperthyroidism and ophthalmopathy. Study-level information: Peripheral blood was secured at the point of initial diagnosis, before any treatment.

Regions amplified from RNA transcripts were the TCR beta CDR3 regions. First-round RT-PCR of the TCR CDR3 relied on the HTBI primer set. Via MiXCR, TCRdb re-called the multiplex PCR reads, giving one row per CDR3 protein. The sample holds 550,000 to 850,000 distinct CDR3 sequences, around 20% seen once. With regard to this clonotype: What it binds is not known.

The blood sample was taken at first hyperthyroidism diagnosis, before any ophthalmopathy symptoms. CDR1 and CDR2 (germline): LNHNV, YYDKDF (reference sequence). Trimming shortened V by 5 bases and J by 3 bases, and 11 bases separated the two germline ends. CDR3 length: 14 residues. Notes on the study in general: Ophthalmopathy onset followed model prediction by a median roughly six months. Among clonotypes expanded in thyroid above 0.001, most were also found in blood.

Sequenced: blood. The chain joins TRBV15 to TRBJ2-1; perhaps TRBD1 as D (6 bases). The source is a woman aged 45-60 years with Graves' hyperthyroidism that later progressed to Graves' ophthalmopathy. CDR3 DNA sequence: TGTGCCACCAGCGGGCAGGGGCGCTACAATGAGCAGTTCTTC. Encoded protein: CATSGQGRYNEQFF.